This TCR beta chain was captured in a study of OX40 agonist ivuxolimab in advanced cancers. Trimming pared 2 bases from V and 4 bases from J, leaving 8 bases between. The CDR3 contains 13 residues. The V gene's germline CDR1 is MNHEY and CDR2 SVGAGI. Samples of blood were obtained at baseline, on cycle 4 day 1, and on cycle 7 day 1. TCRdb's copy holds only in-frame clones and misses some; the assay was immunoSEQ multiplex PCR. The sample records 80,000 to 95,000 clones, roughly 90% being singletons. The material was CD4+ or CD8+ T cells sorted from blood, obtained in a trial of the OX40 agonist ivuxolimab. This TCR was sampled from an adult with an advanced solid tumor such as melanoma, head and neck, liver or kidney cancer. The gene calls are TRBV6-5 and TRBJ1-1; D perhaps matches TRBD1 (5 bases). The CDR3 reads CASSYAGTTEAFF. As DNA, the CDR3 is TGTGCCAGCAGTTACGCCGGGACCACTGAAGCTTTCTTT.